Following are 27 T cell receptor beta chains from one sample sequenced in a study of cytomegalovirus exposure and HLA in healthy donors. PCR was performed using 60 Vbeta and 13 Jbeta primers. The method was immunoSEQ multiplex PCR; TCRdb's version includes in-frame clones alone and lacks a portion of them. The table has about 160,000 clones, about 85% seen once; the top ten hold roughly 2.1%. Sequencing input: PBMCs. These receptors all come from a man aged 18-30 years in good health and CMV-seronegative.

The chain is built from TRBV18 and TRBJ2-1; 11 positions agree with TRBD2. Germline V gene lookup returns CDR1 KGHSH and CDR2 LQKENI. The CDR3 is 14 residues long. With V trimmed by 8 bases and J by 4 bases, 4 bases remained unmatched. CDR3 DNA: TGTGCCAGCAGACTAGCGGGGACTTACAATGAGCAGTTCTTC. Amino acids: CASRLAGTYNEQFF.

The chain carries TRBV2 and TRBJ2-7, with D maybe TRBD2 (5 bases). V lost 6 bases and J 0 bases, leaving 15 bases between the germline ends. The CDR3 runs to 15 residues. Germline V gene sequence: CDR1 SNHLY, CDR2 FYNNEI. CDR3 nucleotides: TGTGCCAGCAGGTCGCGGGCCTGGTACTCCTACGAGCAGTACTTC. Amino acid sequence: CASRSRAWYSYEQYF.

The CDR3 sequence: CASSLEQGNEQFF. DNA of the CDR3: TGTGCCAGCAGCTTAGAGCAGGGAAATGAGCAGTTCTTC. The V and J genes are TRBV7-6 and TRBJ2-1; D might be TRBD1 (5 bases). Germline V gives CDR1 SGHVS, CDR2 FNYEAQ. V lost 1 base to trimming and J lost 7 bases, with 8 bases between them. This CDR3 is built from 13 residues.

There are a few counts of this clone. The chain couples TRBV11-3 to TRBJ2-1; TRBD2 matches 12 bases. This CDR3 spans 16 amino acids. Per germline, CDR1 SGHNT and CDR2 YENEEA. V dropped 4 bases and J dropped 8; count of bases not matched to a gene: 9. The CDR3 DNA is TGTGCCAGCAGCTCCACCGGACTAGCGGGGACCGATGAGCAGTTCTTC. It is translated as CASSSTGLAGTDEQFF.

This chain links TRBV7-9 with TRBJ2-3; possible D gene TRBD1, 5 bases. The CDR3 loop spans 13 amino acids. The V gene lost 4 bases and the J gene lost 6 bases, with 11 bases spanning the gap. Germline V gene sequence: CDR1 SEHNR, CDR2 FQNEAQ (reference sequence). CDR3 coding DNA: TGTGCCAGCAGCTCCCCAGGGTGGGATACGCAGTATTTT. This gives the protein CASSSPGWDTQYF.

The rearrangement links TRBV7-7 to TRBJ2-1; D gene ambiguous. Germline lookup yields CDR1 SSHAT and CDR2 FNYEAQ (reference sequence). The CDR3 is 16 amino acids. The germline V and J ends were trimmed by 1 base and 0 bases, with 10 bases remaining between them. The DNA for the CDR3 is TGTGCCAGCAGCTTAGTTGTGACGGGCTCCTACAATGAGCAGTTCTTC. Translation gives CASSLVVTGSYNEQFF.

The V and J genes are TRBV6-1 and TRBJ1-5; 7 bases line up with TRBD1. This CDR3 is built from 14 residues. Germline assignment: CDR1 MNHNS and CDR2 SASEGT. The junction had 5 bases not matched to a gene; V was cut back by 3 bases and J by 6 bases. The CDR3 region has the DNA TGTGCCAGCAGTGACAGGGGGAGCCGTCAGCCCCAGCATTTT. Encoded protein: CASSDRGSRQPQHF.

The CDR3 loop reads CASRETGNYGYTF. CDR3 nucleotide sequence: TGTGCCAGCCGAGAGACAGGCAACTATGGCTACACCTTC. This chain uses TRBV6-1 with TRBJ1-2; tentative D call: TRBD1 (6 bases). Germline CDR1 reads MNHNS; CDR2 reads SASEGT. Trimming left V 8 bases short and J 2 bases short, with 12 bases between. The CDR3 runs to 13 residues.

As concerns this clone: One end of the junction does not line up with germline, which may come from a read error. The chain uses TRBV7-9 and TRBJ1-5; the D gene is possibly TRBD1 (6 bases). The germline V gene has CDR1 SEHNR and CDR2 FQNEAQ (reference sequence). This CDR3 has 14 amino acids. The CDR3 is CSSSQGRADQPQHF. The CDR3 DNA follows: TGTTCCAGCAGCCAGGGGAGGGCCGATCAGCCCCAGCATTTT.

CDR3: CASSPFPYGYTF. The CDR3 DNA reads TGTGCCAGCAGCCCCTTCCCGTATGGCTACACCTTC. The chain joins TRBV7-9 to TRBJ1-2; D call uncertain. V lost 5 bases and J lost 5, with 9 bases in between. The CDR3 is 12 residues long. Germline CDR1 SEHNR, CDR2 FQNEAQ (reference sequence).

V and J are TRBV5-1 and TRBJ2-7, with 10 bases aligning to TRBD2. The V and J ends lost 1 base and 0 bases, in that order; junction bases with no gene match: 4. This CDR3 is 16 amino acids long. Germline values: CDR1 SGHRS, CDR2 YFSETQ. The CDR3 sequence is CASSLNSGGFSYEQYF. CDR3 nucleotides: TGCGCCAGCAGCTTGAATAGCGGGGGGTTCTCCTACGAGCAGTACTTC. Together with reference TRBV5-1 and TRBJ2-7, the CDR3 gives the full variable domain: KAGVTQTPRYLIKTRGQQVTLSCSPISGHRSVSWYQQTPGQGLQFLFEYFSETQRNKGNFPGRFSGRQFSNSRSEMNVSTLELGDSALYLCASSLNSGGFSYEQYFGPGTRLTVT.

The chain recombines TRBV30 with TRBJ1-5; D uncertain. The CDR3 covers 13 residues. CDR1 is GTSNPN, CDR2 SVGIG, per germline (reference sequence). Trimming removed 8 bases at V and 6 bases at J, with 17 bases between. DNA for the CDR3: TGTGCCCCCCCGGAGGGTCGGGGTCAGCCCCAGCATTTT. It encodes CAPPEGRGQPQHF.

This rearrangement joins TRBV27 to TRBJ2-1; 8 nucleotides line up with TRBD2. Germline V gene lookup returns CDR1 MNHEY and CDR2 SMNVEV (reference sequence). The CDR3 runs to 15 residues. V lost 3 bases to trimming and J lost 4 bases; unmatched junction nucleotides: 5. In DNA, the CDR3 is TGTGCCAGCAGTTTGCGACTAGCGCAATACAATGAGCAGTTCTTC. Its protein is CASSLRLAQYNEQFF.

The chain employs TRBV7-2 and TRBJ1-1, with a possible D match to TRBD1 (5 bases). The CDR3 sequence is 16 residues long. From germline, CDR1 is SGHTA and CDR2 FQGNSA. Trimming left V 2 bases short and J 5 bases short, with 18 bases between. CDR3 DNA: TGTGCCAGCAGCTTATCCCTCGTCCAGGGAAGTACTGAAGCTTTCTTT. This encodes CASSLSLVQGSTEAFF.

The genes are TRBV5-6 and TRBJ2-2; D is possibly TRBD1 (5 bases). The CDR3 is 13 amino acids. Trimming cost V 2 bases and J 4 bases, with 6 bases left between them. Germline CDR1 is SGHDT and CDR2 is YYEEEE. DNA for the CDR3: TGTGCCAGCAGCTTTCAGGGCACCGGGGAGCTGTTTTTT. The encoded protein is CASSFQGTGELFF.

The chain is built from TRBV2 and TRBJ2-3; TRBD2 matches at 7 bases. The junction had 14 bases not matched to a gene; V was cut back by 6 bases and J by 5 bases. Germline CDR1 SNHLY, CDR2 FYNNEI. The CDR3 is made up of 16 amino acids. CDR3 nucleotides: TGTGCCAGCAGGCCCTTGCCTGCGCGGGGGATAGATACGCAGTATTTT. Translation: CASRPLPARGIDTQYF. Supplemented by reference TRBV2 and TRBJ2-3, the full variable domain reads EPEVTQTPSHQVTQMGQEVILRCVPISNHLYFYWYRQILGQKVEFLVSFYNNEISEKSEIFDDQFSVERPDGSNFTLKIRSTKLEDSAMYFCASRPLPARGIDTQYFGPGTRLTVL.

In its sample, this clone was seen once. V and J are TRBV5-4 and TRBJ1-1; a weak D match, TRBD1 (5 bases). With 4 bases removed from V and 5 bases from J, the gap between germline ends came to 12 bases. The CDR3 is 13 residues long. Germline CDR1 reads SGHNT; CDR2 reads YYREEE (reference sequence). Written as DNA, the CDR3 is TGTGCCAGCAGCCCGGAGGGGAATACTGAAGCTTTCTTT. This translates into CASSPEGNTEAFF.

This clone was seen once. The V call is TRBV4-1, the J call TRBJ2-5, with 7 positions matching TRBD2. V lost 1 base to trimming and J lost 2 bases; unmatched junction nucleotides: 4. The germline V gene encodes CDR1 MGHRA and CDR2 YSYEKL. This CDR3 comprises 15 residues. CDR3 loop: CASSQGPGLQETQYF. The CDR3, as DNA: TGCGCCAGCAGCCAAGGACCGGGACTACAAGAGACCCAGTACTTC.

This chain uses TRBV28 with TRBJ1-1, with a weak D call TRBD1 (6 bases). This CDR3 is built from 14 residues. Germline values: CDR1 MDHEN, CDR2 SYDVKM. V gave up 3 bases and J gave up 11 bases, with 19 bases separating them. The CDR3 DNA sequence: TGTGCCAGCAGTTTGGGGGGGGCACGGATGGAGGCTTTCTTT. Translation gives CASSLGGARMEAFF. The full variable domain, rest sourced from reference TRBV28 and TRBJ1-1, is DVKVTQSSRYLVKRTGEKVFLECVQDMDHENMFWYRQDPGLGLRLIYFSYDVKMKEKGDIPEGYSVSREKKERFSLILESASTNQTSMYLCASSLGGARMEAFFGQGTRLTVV.

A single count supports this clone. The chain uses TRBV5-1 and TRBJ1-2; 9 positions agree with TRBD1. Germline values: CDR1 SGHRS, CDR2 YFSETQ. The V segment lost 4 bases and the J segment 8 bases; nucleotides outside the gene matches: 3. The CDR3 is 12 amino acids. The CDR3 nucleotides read TGCGCCAGCAGCGTGGGACAGGGCGGCTACACCTTC. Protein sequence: CASSVGQGGYTF.

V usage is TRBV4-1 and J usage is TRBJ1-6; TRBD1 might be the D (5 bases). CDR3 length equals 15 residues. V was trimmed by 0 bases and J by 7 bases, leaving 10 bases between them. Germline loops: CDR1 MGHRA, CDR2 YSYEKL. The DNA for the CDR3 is TGCGCCAGCAGCCAAGAGGGGCTCCCGAATTCACCCCTCCACTTT. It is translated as CASSQEGLPNSPLHF.

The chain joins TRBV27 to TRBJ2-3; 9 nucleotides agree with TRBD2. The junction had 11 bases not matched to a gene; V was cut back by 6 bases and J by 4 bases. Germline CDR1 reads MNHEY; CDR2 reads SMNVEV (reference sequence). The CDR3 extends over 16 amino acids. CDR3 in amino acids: CASSPLAGHNADTQYF. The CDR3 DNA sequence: TGTGCCAGCAGCCCCCTAGCGGGACATAATGCAGATACGCAGTATTTT.

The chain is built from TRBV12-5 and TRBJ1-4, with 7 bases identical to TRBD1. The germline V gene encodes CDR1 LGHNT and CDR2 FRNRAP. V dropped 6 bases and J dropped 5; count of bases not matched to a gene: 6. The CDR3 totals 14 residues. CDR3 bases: TGTGCTAGTGGGTCACAGGGGCCAAATGAAAAACTGTTTTTT. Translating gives CASGSQGPNEKLFF. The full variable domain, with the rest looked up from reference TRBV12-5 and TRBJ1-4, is DARVTQTPRHKVTEMGQEVTMRCQPILGHNTVFWYRQTMMQGLELLAYFRNRAPLDDSGMPKDRFSAEMPDATLATLKIQPSEPRDSAVYFCASGSQGPNEKLFFGSGTQLSVL.

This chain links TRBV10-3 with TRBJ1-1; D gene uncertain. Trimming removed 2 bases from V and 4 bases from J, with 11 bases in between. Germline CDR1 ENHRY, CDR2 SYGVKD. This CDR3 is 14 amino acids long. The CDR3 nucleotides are TGTGCCATCAGTGAGCTGGGTTCGGGCACTGAAGCTTTCTTT. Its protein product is CAISELGSGTEAFF.

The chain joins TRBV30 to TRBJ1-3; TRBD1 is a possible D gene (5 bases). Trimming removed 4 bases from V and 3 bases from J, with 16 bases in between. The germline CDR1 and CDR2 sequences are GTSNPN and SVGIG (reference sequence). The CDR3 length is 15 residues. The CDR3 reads CAWTDTGGFGNTIYF. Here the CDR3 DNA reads TGTGCCTGGACCGATACGGGGGGATTTGGAAACACCATATATTTT.

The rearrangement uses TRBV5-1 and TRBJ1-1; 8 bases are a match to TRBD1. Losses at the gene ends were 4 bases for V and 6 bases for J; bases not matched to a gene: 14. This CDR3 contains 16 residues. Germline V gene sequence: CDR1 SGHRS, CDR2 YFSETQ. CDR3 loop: CASSRLTGEGSAEAFF. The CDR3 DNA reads TGCGCCAGCAGCCGCCTGACAGGGGAAGGGTCCGCTGAAGCTTTCTTT.

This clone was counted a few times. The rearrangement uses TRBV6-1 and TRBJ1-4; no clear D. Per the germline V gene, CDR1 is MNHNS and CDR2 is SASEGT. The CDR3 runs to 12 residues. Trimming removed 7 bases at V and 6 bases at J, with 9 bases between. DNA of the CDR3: TGTGCCAGCACGCTACCCGATGAAAAACTGTTTTTT. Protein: CASTLPDEKLFF.